This T cell receptor beta chain is drawn from a study of cytomegalovirus exposure and HLA in healthy donors. Broader study findings: Most subjects' HLA-A and HLA-B alleles were reportedly predicted from TCR beta sequences. According to the study, about 180 TCR beta chains were cytomegalovirus-associated.

V dropped 1 base and J dropped 6 bases, with 22 bases sitting between them. The V gene's germline CDR1 is SGDLS and CDR2 YYNGEE. This CDR3 is built from 17 residues. PCR primers comprised 60 Vbeta and 13 Jbeta primers. The table came from immunoSEQ multiplex PCR; TCRdb's copy has only in-frame clones and leaves some out. The sample lists around 130,000 clones, about 81% occurring once. As regards this clone: Its matching antigen is unknown.

This clonotype originated in a middle-aged man in good health and CMV-seronegative. V is TRBV9 and J is TRBJ1-2; weak D call: TRBD1 (6 bases). The source material was PBMCs. Here the CDR3 reads CASSVTQGQSGRDGYTF. The DNA for the CDR3 is TGTGCCAGCAGCGTAACTCAAGGACAGTCAGGAAGGGATGGCTACACCTTC.